The sequence of this TCR beta chain was determined in a study of cytomegalovirus exposure and HLA in healthy donors. Study-wide points: TCR beta sequences reportedly predicted most subjects' HLA-A and HLA-B alleles accurately. Later analysis suggested links between common viral pathogens and several top significant clusters. A few chains linked to CMV were shown in vitro to be specific for CMV antigens.

13 Jbeta primers and 60 Vbeta primers were used for the PCR. TCRdb's copy holds only in-frame clones and misses some; the assay was immunoSEQ multiplex PCR. The sample shows 140,000 to 150,000 clones, about three quarters of them seen only once. V was shortened by 3 bases and J by 0 bases, with 8 bases between the two germline ends. CDR1 and CDR2 from the germline V gene are KGHSH and LQKENI. CDR3 length equals 14 residues. Points on this clone: Antigen unknown.

Each donor was nominally healthy when sampled (though unrecorded immune exposures were likely). This receptor was identified in a woman aged 30 to 39 in good health and CMV-seronegative. The chain links TRBV18 to TRBJ2-5, with a possible D match to TRBD1 (5 bases). The sequencing sample was made of PBMCs. The CDR3 region is CASSPRRDQETQYF. CDR3 DNA sequence: TGTGCCAGCTCACCCCGCAGGGACCAAGAGACCCAGTACTTC. Full variable domain (missing parts from reference TRBV18 and TRBJ2-5): NAGVMQNPRHLVRRRGQEARLRCSPMKGHSHVYWYRQLPEEGLKFMVYLQKENIIDESGMPKERFSAEFPKEGPSILRIQQVVRGDSAAYFCASSPRRDQETQYFGPGTRLLVL.